These T cell receptor beta chains were read from a single sample in a study of T cell responses to AZD1222 COVID-19 vaccine. Profiled with immunoSEQ multiplex PCR; TCRdb holds only in-frame clones, not every one. The sample yields 90,000 to 110,000 clones, approximately 92% seen once. The material sequenced was peripheral blood, taken 28 days after the second AZD1222 dose. The source is an adult who received the AZD1222 COVID-19 vaccine. CDR3s include the opening cysteine and the closing phenylalanine or tryptophan. The D gene is left open where the match is weak. Some rows mark clone size as missing; the rest say once, few, many or name a class of expanded clone.

CDR3 DNA	CDR3 protein	V gene	clone size	J gene	D gene
TGTGCCAGCAGTTCGCCGCGACAGGGACTGAACACTGAAGCTTTCTTT	CASSSPRQGLNTEAFF	TRBV6-5	.	TRBJ1-1	TRBD1
TGTGCCAGCAGCCTACTAGCGGGGGTATACAATGAGCAGTTCTTC	CASSLLAGVYNEQFF	TRBV14	.	TRBJ2-1	TRBD2
TGTGCCAGCAGTTTAGGGACAGGGGGGGTTAATTCACCCCTCCACTTT	CASSLGTGGVNSPLHF	TRBV27	.	TRBJ1-6	TRBD1
TGTGCCAGCAGTATGACAGGAACCTACGAGCAGTACTTC	CASSMTGTYEQYF	TRBV28	.	TRBJ2-7	.
TGTGCCAGCTTCGGACACCTGAGGATGCCTAACTATGGCTACACCTTC	CASFGHLRMPNYGYTF	TRBV25-1	.	TRBJ1-2	.
TGTGCCAGTCCCTCTACGCTCGGACTAGCGGGAGACTACGAGCAGTACTTC	CASPSTLGLAGDYEQYF	TRBV19	.	TRBJ2-7	TRBD2
TGTGCCAGTAGTATAGATCTATGGACAGGGGGTAACTATGGCTACACCTTC	CASSIDLWTGGNYGYTF	TRBV19	.	TRBJ1-2	TRBD1
TGTGCCAGCAGCGCCCAGGGGACTGAAGCTTTCTTT	CASSAQGTEAFF	TRBV11-2	.	TRBJ1-1	.
TGTGCCAGCAGCCCACTAGCGGGAGTTAATGAGCAGTTCTTC	CASSPLAGVNEQFF	TRBV7-9	.	TRBJ2-1	TRBD2
TGTGCCAGCAGTTCCCTGGGGACAGGGGGGGTACGGCAGTACTTC	CASSSLGTGGVRQYF	TRBV27	.	TRBJ2-7	TRBD1
TGTGCCAGCAGTGAACGGTTGAGGCAGGGCGGTGAAAAACTGTTTTTT	CASSERLRQGGEKLFF	TRBV2	.	TRBJ1-4	.
TGTGCCACCAGTGGTCCGGGGCCGGGAGAGCAGTACTTC	CATSGPGPGEQYF	TRBV24-1	.	TRBJ2-7	.
TGTGCCAGCAGCTTCGACTTAGGGACAGATACGCAGTATTTT	CASSFDLGTDTQYF	TRBV5-6	.	TRBJ2-3	.
TGCGCCAGCAGCTGGGAGGGCCGCATGAACACTGAAGCTTTCTTT	CASSWEGRMNTEAFF	TRBV5-1	.	TRBJ1-1	.
TGTGCCAGTAGTACGGACAGGGGTGACAAGCAGTTCTTC	CASSTDRGDKQFF	TRBV19	.	TRBJ2-1	TRBD1
TGCGCCAGCAGCTTCGGGGCCGCTTACGAGCAGTACTTC	CASSFGAAYEQYF	TRBV5-1	once	TRBJ2-7	.
TGTGCCAGTAGCAGACAGGGGTTGGATACGCAGTATTTT	CASSRQGLDTQYF	TRBV19	.	TRBJ2-3	TRBD1